This T cell receptor (beta chain) was captured by sequencing in a study of shared clonotypes between healthy human individuals. The study, taken as a whole, reports: The small donor group covered limited genetic and exposure diversity.

The deep-level immunoSEQ assay was used. Genomic DNA belonging to each subset was distributed in equal measure over several immunoSEQ plates. TCRdb keeps only in-frame clones here, not all; method: immunoSEQ multiplex PCR. The data show about 480,000 clones, more than 65% seen once. The CDR3 contains 15 residues. CDR1 SGHRS and CDR2 YFSETQ come from the germline V gene. With V trimmed by 4 bases and J by 0 bases, 5 bases remained unmatched. About this clone: What it binds is not known.

J is TRBJ2-7 and V is TRBV5-1; 9 nucleotides agree with TRBD2. Sample: PBMCs. This clonotype was sampled from a woman in her thirties or forties in good health. Some clones in this sample may be carry-over from other donors' samples. This CDR3 reads CASSRTSDSSYEQYF. In nucleotides, the CDR3 is TGCGCCAGCAGCAGGACTAGCGATAGCTCCTACGAGCAGTACTTC.